The 30 T cell receptor beta chains presented below share a single source sample, sequenced in a study of cytomegalovirus exposure and HLA in healthy donors. Vbeta (60) and Jbeta (13) primers were used in the PCR. Method: immunoSEQ multiplex PCR; TCRdb's copy keeps in-frame clones and lacks some. The sample records 110,000 or so clones, less than 80% being singletons. Material: PBMCs. Receptors originate from a woman aged 40-49 years in good health and CMV-seropositive.

The rearrangement uses TRBV5-5 and TRBJ1-2; D may be TRBD1 (6 bases). In germline, CDR1 is SGHKS, CDR2 YYEKEE (reference sequence). The CDR3 sequence is 15 residues long. The V gene lost 4 bases and the J gene lost 0 bases, with 13 bases spanning the gap. The CDR3 reads CASSRTASTNYGYTF. CDR3 nucleotide sequence: TGTGCCAGCAGCCGGACAGCTTCTACTAACTATGGCTACACCTTC.

The chain couples TRBV6-5 to TRBJ2-7, with a possible D match to TRBD1 (5 bases). V lost 5 bases and J 7 bases, leaving 18 bases between the germline ends. The CDR3 loop spans 14 amino acids. Germline CDR1 and CDR2: MNHEY and SVGAGI. As DNA, the CDR3 is TGTGCCAGCAGTCAACCGACAGCCCCCTTTGAGCAGTACTTC. It translates to CASSQPTAPFEQYF.

This rearrangement joins TRBV13 to TRBJ1-6; D is perhaps TRBD1 (6 bases). The germline V and J ends were trimmed by 0 bases and 1 base, with 22 bases remaining between them. Germline loops: CDR1 PRHDT, CDR2 FYEKMQ (reference sequence). The CDR3 contains 21 residues. The CDR3 coding sequence is TGTGCCAGCAGCTTAGGAGGGCACAGGGTTACCAGTCGGTCCTATAATTCACCCCTCCACTTT. It is translated as CASSLGGHRVTSRSYNSPLHF.

This clone was found a few times. The V gene is TRBV5-1, the J gene TRBJ1-3; no clear D gene. CDR1 SGHRS and CDR2 YFSETQ come from the germline V gene. This CDR3 spans 16 amino acids. V was clipped by 4 bases and J by 0 bases, with 14 bases between them. The CDR3 sequence: CASSDGILSSGNTIYF. The CDR3 DNA is TGCGCCAGCAGCGATGGCATACTAAGCTCTGGAAACACCATATATTTT.

The chain combines TRBV29-1 with TRBJ1-1, with 7 bases aligning to TRBD1. CDR3 length: 14 amino acids. Germline V gene sequence: CDR1 SQVTM, CDR2 ANQGSEA. With V trimmed by 6 bases and J by 4 bases, 11 bases remained unmatched. CDR3 DNA: TGCAGCGTCCTGGGGGGCAGGGGGATCACTGAAGCTTTCTTT. This translates into CSVLGGRGITEAFF.

The chain employs TRBV21-1 and TRBJ1-2; the table's D call, TRBD1, was not checked against the DNA. TRBV21-1 is a documented pseudogene. The CDR3 totals 15 residues. The CDR3 loop is CASKPRQETNYGYTF. The CDR3 DNA follows: TGTGCCAGCAAGCCCCGACAAGAAACTAACTATGGCTACACCTTC.

The chain couples TRBV9 to TRBJ2-7, with 10 bases matching TRBD2. V shed 0 bases, J shed 0 bases, and the junction held 3 bases outside the gene matches. Looked up from germline, CDR1 is SGDLS and CDR2 is YYNGEE. The CDR3 consists of 16 residues. The DNA of the CDR3 is TGTGCCAGCAGCGTAGGTCCTAGCGGGAGCTCCTACGAGCAGTACTTC. It translates to CASSVGPSGSSYEQYF. The full variable domain, with the rest looked up from reference TRBV9 and TRBJ2-7, is DSGVTQTPKHLITATGQRVTLRCSPRSGDLSVYWYQQSLDQGLQFLIQYYNGEERAKGNILERFSAQQFPDLHSELNLSSLELGDSALYFCASSVGPSGSSYEQYFGPGTRLTVT.

Regarding this clone: Other nucleotide sequences from this sample produce the same CDR3. The gene calls are TRBV30 and TRBJ1-5; 8 positions agree with TRBD1. V lost 2 bases, J lost 0 bases, and 3 bases stayed unmatched. Per the germline V gene, CDR1 is GTSNPN and CDR2 is SVGIG (reference sequence). The CDR3 is 15 amino acids. CDR3 amino acids: CAWSQGASSNQPQHF. CDR3 coding DNA: TGTGCCTGGAGTCAGGGGGCCAGTAGCAATCAGCCCCAGCATTTT. The variable domain in full, with the rest retrieved from reference TRBV30 and TRBJ1-5, is SQTIHQWPATLVQPVGSPLSLECTVEGTSNPNLYWYRQAAGRGLQLLFYSVGIGQISSEVPQNLSASRPQDRQFILSSKKLLLSDSGFYLCAWSQGASSNQPQHFGDGTRLSIL.

About this clone: An end of the junction differs from the germline gene, which may be a read error. For the CDR3, the DNA is TGTGCTAGCAGCTTAGAGGGGACTAGCAATGAGCAGTTCTTC. The encoded protein is CASSLEGTSNEQFF. This chain connects TRBV7-7 to TRBJ2-1; TRBD2 matches at 8 bases. The germline CDR1 and CDR2 sequences are SSHAT and FNYEAQ (reference sequence). CDR3 length: 14 amino acids.

In its sample, this clone was seen once. The chain uses TRBV6-6 and TRBJ2-7, with 7 bases that match TRBD1. The CDR3 spans 14 residues. The V gene's germline CDR1 is MNHNY and CDR2 SVGAGI (reference sequence). Trimming at V came to 6 bases and at J to 4 bases, leaving 9 bases not matched to a gene. CDR3: CASRNPGQKYEQYF. The CDR3, as DNA: TGTGCCAGCAGGAACCCGGGACAGAAATACGAGCAGTACTTC.

The chain carries TRBV30 and TRBJ2-2, with D possibly being TRBD1 (5 bases). This CDR3 has 18 amino acids. Germline CDR1 is GTSNPN and CDR2 is SVGIG (reference sequence). V lost 0 bases to trimming and J lost 0 bases, with 17 bases between them. The DNA for the CDR3 is TGTGCCTGGAGTGTAGGGGCAGAGGCTAATACGAACACCGGGGAGCTGTTTTTT. This translates into CAWSVGAEANTNTGELFF.

A single count supports this clone. This sequence joins TRBV5-4 and TRBJ1-2, with TRBD1 matching 9 bases. CDR1 and CDR2 from the germline V gene are SGHNT and YYREEE (reference sequence). V was pared by 4 bases and J by 5 bases, with 9 bases of the junction left unmatched. The CDR3 consists of 15 residues. The CDR3 protein is CASSQSDRGGYGYTF. Here the CDR3 DNA reads TGTGCCAGCAGCCAATCGGACAGGGGAGGTTATGGCTACACCTTC.

V usage is TRBV19 and J usage is TRBJ2-5, with 12 bases aligning to TRBD2. Losses at the gene ends were 3 bases for V and 5 bases for J; bases not matched to a gene: 7. Germline CDR1 LNHDA, CDR2 SQIVND (reference sequence). CDR3 length equals 16 residues. CDR3 DNA sequence: TGTGCCAGTAGTATGCTAGCGGGGGGGCCTCGGGAGACCCAGTACTTC. This gives the protein CASSMLAGGPRETQYF.

V gene TRBV19 combines with J gene TRBJ1-5; TRBD1 matches 8 bases. Trimming removed 3 bases from V and 2 bases from J; junction bases left unmatched: 12. This CDR3 has 18 residues. Per germline, CDR1 LNHDA and CDR2 SQIVND (reference sequence). DNA for the CDR3: TGTGCCAGTAGTATTTCGCCCCTGCGACAGGGGCGCAATCAGCCCCAGCATTTT. Protein sequence: CASSISPLRQGRNQPQHF.

This rearrangement joins TRBV7-9 to TRBJ2-7, with 7 bases lining up with TRBD2. Germline loops: CDR1 SEHNR, CDR2 FQNEAQ (reference sequence). The V segment lost 5 bases and the J segment 5 bases; nucleotides outside the gene matches: 12. CDR3 length: 15 amino acids. CDR3 sequence reads: CASSPRGEGRDEQYF. CDR3 bases: TGTGCCAGCAGCCCCCGGGGGGAGGGACGGGACGAGCAGTACTTC.

The gene calls are TRBV1 and TRBJ2-2; the table's D gene call, TRBD2, was not cross checked with the DNA. TRBV1 is deemed a pseudogene. The CDR3 spans 16 residues. CDR3 sequence: CTSSQLSGGPPGELFF. The CDR3 DNA reads as TGCACCAGCAGCCAACTTAGCGGGGGGCCCCCCGGGGAGCTGTTTTTT.

V is TRBV7-2 and J is TRBJ2-3; 7 bases align to TRBD2. V gave up 5 bases and J gave up 2 bases; unmatched junction bases: 7. This CDR3 has 15 amino acids. From germline, CDR1 is SGHTA and CDR2 FQGNSA. CDR3 coding DNA: TGTGCCAGCAGCCGGACCGGGACTAACACAGATACGCAGTATTTT. Translated, it gives CASSRTGTNTDTQYF.

J is TRBJ2-3 and V is TRBV4-3, with a weak D call TRBD2 (6 bases). V shed 4 bases and J shed 1 base, with 9 bases lying between them. CDR1 and CDR2 from the germline V gene are LGHNA and YSLEER. The CDR3 contains 14 residues. The CDR3 here is CASSRAGRTDTQYF. Here the CDR3 DNA reads TGCGCCAGCAGCCGCGCGGGGCGCACAGATACGCAGTATTTT.

This clone was counted between two and nine times. V and J are TRBV27 and TRBJ1-2; 9 nucleotides agree with TRBD1. CDR3 length equals 17 residues. J lost 3 bases, V lost 5 bases, and 13 bases had no gene match. From germline, CDR1 is MNHEY and CDR2 SMNVEV (reference sequence). The DNA of the CDR3 is TGTGCCAGCAGTCCAAGCTCGGACAGGGGAGATGACTATGGCTACACCTTC. As protein: CASSPSSDRGDDYGYTF.

The chain employs TRBV28 and TRBJ1-3; D is uncertain. The germline V gene has CDR1 MDHEN and CDR2 SYDVKM. V shed 6 bases and J shed 0 bases, with 12 bases lying between them. CDR3 length: 15 residues. CDR3 sequence (DNA): TGTGCCAGCAGGATTCCAGGTTACTCTGGAAACACCATATATTTT. This codes for CASRIPGYSGNTIYF.

The chain uses TRBV2 and TRBJ2-1, with TRBD1 identical over 7 bases. The junction had 10 bases not matched to a gene; V was cut back by 7 bases and J by 4 bases. Germline CDR1 SNHLY, CDR2 FYNNEI. The CDR3 length is 15 residues. CDR3 amino acids: CASTVVQGVYNEQFF. CDR3 nucleotide sequence: TGTGCCAGCACTGTTGTGCAGGGGGTTTACAATGAGCAGTTCTTC.

CDR3 coding DNA: TGCGCCAGCAGCTCGACCCCACGGACAGGGGGCTCGACTAATGAAAAACTGTTTTTT. Translation gives CASSSTPRTGGSTNEKLFF. The V and J genes are TRBV5-1 and TRBJ1-4; the match to TRBD1 covers 11 bases. The J segment lost 2 bases and the V segment lost 3 bases, leaving 12 bases of the junction unmatched. The CDR3 is 19 amino acids. Germline V CDR1 and CDR2: SGHRS, YFSETQ.

This clone was picked up a small number of times. This sequence joins TRBV9 and TRBJ2-7; D is perhaps TRBD2 (6 bases). The CDR3 runs to 15 residues. V lost 4 bases to trimming and J lost 5 bases, with 19 bases between them. Germline-derived CDR1 and CDR2 are SGDLS and YYNGEE. CDR3 residues: CASSSGSQGKDEQYF. The DNA of the CDR3 is TGTGCCAGCAGCTCCGGGAGCCAGGGAAAGGACGAGCAGTACTTC.

This clone was recorded a few times. V usage is TRBV12-5 and J usage is TRBJ1-4, with TRBD1 matching over 10 bases. The junction had 13 bases not matched to a gene; V was cut back by 5 bases and J by 7 bases. The V gene's germline CDR1 is LGHNT and CDR2 FRNRAP. CDR3 length: 17 amino acids. CDR3 in amino acids: CASGRGTGAIDGEKLFF. CDR3 DNA sequence: TGTGCTAGTGGTCGGGGGACAGGGGCAATCGACGGTGAAAAACTGTTTTTT.

The V gene is TRBV27, the J gene TRBJ2-7, with TRBD1 matching over 8 bases. V trimming: 5 bases; J trimming: 2 bases; junction bases outside the gene matches: 5. CDR1 and CDR2 from the germline V gene are MNHEY and SMNVEV (reference sequence). The CDR3 runs 14 residues. The DNA of the CDR3 is TGTGCCAGCAGTGGATGGGACAGGACCTACGAGCAGTACTTC. As protein: CASSGWDRTYEQYF.

This clone was observed a few times. The V call is TRBV7-9, the J call TRBJ2-1; TRBD1 agrees at 7 bases. The V segment lost 6 bases and the J segment 8 bases; nucleotides outside the gene matches: 10. The CDR3 consists of 14 residues. Per the germline V gene, CDR1 is SEHNR and CDR2 is FQNEAQ (reference sequence). DNA of the CDR3: TGTGCCAGCAGGACAGGGCAGAAGAGCTATGAGCAGTTCTTC. Translating gives CASRTGQKSYEQFF.

The V call is TRBV12-5, the J call TRBJ2-5; 9 nucleotides agree with TRBD1. The CDR3 contains 15 residues. Germline trimming cut 4 bases from V and 5 bases from J; bases unmatched to any gene: 8. Germline lookup yields CDR1 LGHNT and CDR2 FRNRAP. The CDR3 region is CASGWGQGLSETQYF. CDR3 sequence (DNA): TGTGCTAGTGGTTGGGGACAGGGTCTAAGTGAGACCCAGTACTTC. The entire variable domain, with the rest obtained from reference TRBV12-5 and TRBJ2-5, is as follows: DARVTQTPRHKVTEMGQEVTMRCQPILGHNTVFWYRQTMMQGLELLAYFRNRAPLDDSGMPKDRFSAEMPDATLATLKIQPSEPRDSAVYFCASGWGQGLSETQYFGPGTRLLVL.

The rearrangement uses TRBV19 and TRBJ1-1; no clear D gene. CDR3 length equals 16 residues. CDR1 and CDR2 from the germline V gene are LNHDA and SQIVND (reference sequence). V was shortened by 1 base and J by 3 bases, with 15 bases between the two germline ends. CDR3 DNA: TGTGCCAGTAGTATAGCCTCCGGAGGAATCGACACTGAAGCTTTCTTT. Translation: CASSIASGGIDTEAFF.

The chain links TRBV2 to TRBJ2-4; perhaps TRBD2 as D (5 bases). The germline V gene encodes CDR1 SNHLY and CDR2 FYNNEI. The CDR3 is made up of 15 amino acids. Between the trimmed V and J ends, which lost 1 base and 4 bases, there was a span of 11 bases. CDR3 sequence (DNA): TGTGCCAGCAGTGAAGGTTTGAGGGCTAAAAACATTCAGTACTTC. Its protein is CASSEGLRAKNIQYF.

The J gene is TRBJ1-1, the V gene TRBV29-1; D may be TRBD1 (6 bases). The germline V gene has CDR1 SQVTM and CDR2 ANQGSEA. The CDR3 totals 13 residues. V was shortened by 7 bases and J by 2 bases, with 14 bases between the two germline ends. CDR3 loop: CSALRQANTEAFF. CDR3 DNA: TGCAGCGCCCTCAGACAGGCCAACACTGAAGCTTTCTTT.